The 18 T cell receptor beta chains presented below share a single source sample, sequenced in a study of blood T cells in healthy people across ages. Primers used in a second PCR of about 6 to 11 cycles were a sample-barcoded 5' primer and a J-beta primer mix. MiXCR, run by TCRdb on the 5' RACE reads, gives a single entry per CDR3 protein. The top ten clones hold roughly a sixth of a sample with roughly 900,000 distinct CDR3 sequences, more than 25% of them seen once. The sample taken for sequencing was blood. Every receptor here comes from a woman aged 80 or older in good health.

At least ten counts were recorded for this clonotype. The V call is TRBV12-3 or TRBV12-4, the J call TRBJ1-5, with 8 positions matching TRBD1. Unmatched junction bases numbered 11, after V lost 5 bases and J lost 5 bases. This CDR3 comprises 16 residues. For the CDR3, the DNA is TGTGCCAGCAGTCTCCGGACAGGGTTCCAAGATCAGCCCCAGCATTTT. Translated: CASSLRTGFQDQPQHF.

This clonotype was detected ten times or more. V and J are TRBV2 and TRBJ2-3; D may match TRBD1 or TRBD2 (5 bases each). This CDR3 contains 16 residues. V dropped 6 bases and J dropped 3 bases, with 19 bases sitting between them. The germline CDR1 and CDR2 sequences are SNHLY and FYNNEI. The chain's CDR3 is CASSKGGGLRTDTQYF. CDR3 DNA: TGTGCCAGCAGCAAAGGTGGGGGTCTTCGGACAGATACGCAGTATTTT. The full variable domain, in which reference TRBV2 and TRBJ2-3 provide the parts outside the CDR3, is EPEVTQTPSHQVTQMGQEVILRCVPISNHLYFYWYRQILGQKVEFLVSFYNNEISEKSEIFDDQFSVERPDGSNFTLKIRSTKLEDSAMYFCASSKGGGLRTDTQYFGPGTRLTVL.

This clonotype was seen repeatedly, ten times or more. This sequence joins TRBV20-1 and TRBJ2-5; 7 bases align to TRBD1. The V and J ends lost 3 bases and 1 base, in that order; junction bases with no gene match: 11. The CDR3 sequence is 16 residues long. Germline V lookup: CDR1 DFQATT, CDR2 SNEGSKA (reference sequence). The CDR3 sequence: CSASGQVATSQETQYF. The CDR3 DNA reads TGCAGTGCTAGCGGACAGGTGGCCACATCCCAAGAGACCCAGTACTTC.

This clonotype was found a few times. The rearrangement uses TRBV4-1 and TRBJ2-7; D may be TRBD1 (5 bases). CDR3 length: 14 residues. In germline, CDR1 is MGHRA, CDR2 YSYEKL. Trimming took off 4 bases at V and 7 bases at J, with 17 bases between the two ends. CDR3 loop: CASSPWGRSWEQYF. Written as DNA, the CDR3 is TGCGCCAGCAGCCCATGGGGCAGATCTTGGGAGCAGTACTTC.

The table lists this clonotype with a few counts. This chain uses TRBV20-1 with TRBJ2-2; possibly TRBD1 for D (6 bases). Looked up from germline, CDR1 is DFQATT and CDR2 is SNEGSKA (reference sequence). V was clipped by 7 bases and J by 5 bases, with 17 bases between them. This CDR3 region has 14 residues. This CDR3 reads CSVRPGHITGELFF. In nucleotides, the CDR3 is TGCAGTGTTCGGCCGGGACATATAACCGGGGAGCTGTTTTTT.

This chain connects TRBV5-1 to TRBJ2-6; D perhaps matches TRBD1 (5 bases). CDR3 length: 16 residues. With 0 bases removed from V and 0 bases from J, the gap between germline ends came to 7 bases. The germline V gene has CDR1 SGHRS and CDR2 YFSETQ. The CDR3 nucleotides read TGCGCCAGCAGCTTGGGAGACAGCTCTGGGGCCAACGTCCTGACTTTC. As protein: CASSLGDSSGANVLTF.

This clonotype was found many times. The chain has TRBV20-1 and TRBJ2-4, with D uncertain. The CDR3 runs 14 residues. From germline, CDR1 is DFQATT and CDR2 SNEGSKA (reference sequence). V was trimmed by 3 bases and J by 2 bases, leaving 11 bases between them. The CDR3 protein is CSASWARSKNIQYF. The CDR3 DNA sequence: TGCAGTGCTAGTTGGGCCAGATCCAAAAACATTCAGTACTTC.

The sample holds a few counts of this clonotype. The V call is TRBV2, the J call TRBJ2-5, with 10 positions matching TRBD1. V trimming: 7 bases; J trimming: 5 bases; junction bases outside the gene matches: 10. Germline V gene sequence: CDR1 SNHLY, CDR2 FYNNEI. The CDR3 sequence is 15 residues long. The chain's CDR3 is CASTQRGQGTETQYF. DNA of the CDR3: TGTGCCAGCACCCAAAGGGGACAGGGGACGGAGACCCAGTACTTC.

Many counts were recorded for this clonotype. The chain combines TRBV6-2 or TRBV6-3 with TRBJ2-7; tentative D call: TRBD1 (5 bases). The CDR3 consists of 14 residues. The V end was cut by 6 bases, the J end by 5 bases, with 17 bases between. Germline V gene lookup returns CDR1 MNHEY and CDR2 SVGEGT. The CDR3 region is CASSPLGQQDEQYF. DNA of the CDR3: TGTGCCAGCAGCCCCCTGGGGCAGCAAGACGAGCAGTACTTC.

The V gene is TRBV23-1, the J gene TRBJ2-7; D not certain. TRBV23-1 has ORF status, its function being uncertain. Deletions cut 8 bases from V and 0 bases from J, with 14 bases between. There are 14 residues in the CDR3. CDR3: CASEVWPSSYEQYF. DNA of the CDR3: TGCGCCAGCGAGGTATGGCCGAGCTCCTACGAGCAGTACTTC.

This chain links TRBV7-9 with TRBJ1-6, with unresolved D. Germline assignment: CDR1 SEHNR and CDR2 FQNEAQ (reference sequence). Trimming took off 7 bases at V and 1 base at J, with 11 bases between the two ends. The CDR3 is 15 residues long. CDR3 loop: CASNLGESYNSPLHF. CDR3 bases: TGTGCCAGCAACCTCGGGGAGTCCTATAATTCACCCCTCCACTTT.

The CDR3 reads CASSSRDREAYEQYF. The CDR3 bases are TGTGCCAGCAGCAGTCGGGACAGGGAAGCCTACGAGCAGTACTTC. The genes are TRBV21-1 and TRBJ2-4; the table's D call TRBD1 went unverified against the DNA. With the DNA end fitting TRBJ2-7 better, the J assignment may be wrong. TRBV21-1 is a pseudogene locus. The CDR3 spans 15 residues.

In regard to this clonotype: The junction does not match germline at one end; this may be a read error. The chain has TRBV12-3 or TRBV12-4 and TRBJ2-3; maybe TRBD1 (5 bases). The CDR3 length is 15 residues. The DNA of the CDR3 is TGTGCCAGCAGTTTAGCACTGGCGAGCACAGGTACGCAGTATTTT. It translates to CASSLALASTGTQYF.

As to this clonotype: This may stem from a read error, because a much larger clone lies one nucleotide away. The chain carries TRBV6-2 or TRBV6-3 and TRBJ2-7, with 11 bases lining up with TRBD2. CDR1 and CDR2 (germline): MNHEY, SVGEGT. J gave up 7 bases and V 6 bases, and 11 bases lay outside the gene matches. The CDR3 contains 15 residues. The DNA for the CDR3 is TGTGCCAGCAGATTTAGCGGGGGGGCATACAATGAGCAGTACTTC. It specifies CASRFSGGAYNEQYF.

Ten or more counts support this clonotype. The CDR3 nucleotides are TGTGCCACTCGGGCGGGGAATAATTCACCCCTCCACTTT. Amino acid sequence: CATRAGNNSPLHF. The chain is built from TRBV10-3 and TRBJ1-6, with no clear D. Germline assignment: CDR1 ENHRY and CDR2 SYGVKD. The V gene lost 10 bases and the J gene lost 5 bases, with 12 bases spanning the gap. CDR3 size: 13 residues.

The V call is TRBV6-1, the J call TRBJ1-2; D gene ambiguous. CDR1 MNHNS and CDR2 SASEGT come from the germline V gene. The CDR3 is 13 residues long. V was shortened by 3 bases and J by 4 bases, with 9 bases between the two germline ends. The CDR3 DNA reads as TGTGCCAGCAGTGACGGCCAGAGCTATGGCTACACCTTC. It is translated as CASSDGQSYGYTF.

V gene TRBV7-2 combines with J gene TRBJ1-2; D may be TRBD1 (6 bases). Germline V lookup: CDR1 SGHTA, CDR2 FQGNSA. CDR3 length: 14 residues. With 4 bases removed from V and 4 bases from J, the gap between germline ends came to 13 bases. CDR3 sequence: CASSSDGGSYGYTF. Written as DNA, the CDR3 is TGTGCCAGCAGCTCGGACGGGGGCAGCTATGGCTACACCTTC.

The rearrangement joins TRBV11-2 to TRBJ2-5; D is perhaps TRBD2 (6 bases). V dropped 6 bases and J dropped 5 bases, with 16 bases sitting between them. The CDR3 runs to 14 residues. The germline CDR1 and CDR2 sequences are SGHAT and FQNNGV. CDR3 protein: CASSVGGAVETQYF. In DNA, the CDR3 is TGTGCCAGCAGTGTTGGAGGGGCCGTTGAGACCCAGTACTTC.